The next 4 T cell receptor beta chains were all read from a single sample in a study of molecular identifiers for immune sequencing clone quantification. TCRdb re-called the PCR reads through MiXCR, storing one row per CDR3 protein. The sample includes about half a million distinct CDR3 sequences, under 30% of them seen just once. The source material was naive CD8+ T cells from blood, with Jurkat cell RNA spiked in. Subset denoted: FACS-sorted CD8+CD4-CCR7+CD45RA+ naive T cells. All receptors derive from a human donor in good health. Some libraries in this study had Jurkat cell RNA spiked in.

This clonotype was seen ten or more times. The rearrangement joins TRBV20-1 to TRBJ2-4; D uncertain. Germline CDR1 reads DFQATT; CDR2 reads SNEGSKA (reference sequence). The CDR3 has 14 amino acids. Trimming took 0 bases from V and 7 from J, leaving 13 bases between them. Here the CDR3 reads CSARDGSASNIQYF. The CDR3 nucleotides are TGCAGTGCTAGAGATGGAAGCGCCAGTAACATTCAGTACTTC.

The J gene is TRBJ2-1, the V gene TRBV24-1; TRBD2 agrees at 9 bases. There are 16 residues in the CDR3. V dropped 3 bases and J dropped 9; count of bases not matched to a gene: 11. Germline CDR1 reads KGHDR; CDR2 reads SFDVKD. The CDR3 sequence is CATSDAVAGVIGEQFF. CDR3 nucleotides: TGTGCCACCAGTGATGCGGTAGCGGGAGTTATAGGTGAGCAGTTCTTC.

Comments on this clonotype: A read error is possible here, since a much larger clone lies one base away. V is TRBV28 and J is TRBJ1-1, with D unresolved. Germline V CDR1 and CDR2: MDHEN, SYDVKM. The CDR3 sequence is 13 residues long. V gave up 3 bases and J gave up 1 base, with 6 bases separating them. The DNA of the CDR3 is TGTGCCAGCAGTTTTGACGGGAACACTGAAGCTTTCTTT. This sequence encodes CASSFDGNTEAFF.

The chain links TRBV5-6 to TRBJ1-1; D unresolved. Germline V gene lookup returns CDR1 SGHDT and CDR2 YYEEEE. The germline V and J ends were trimmed by 0 bases and 3 bases, with 15 bases remaining between them. This CDR3 spans 16 amino acids. In DNA form, the CDR3 reads TGTGCCAGCAGCTTGGCCCAGGTAGGGCCTGACACTGAAGCTTTCTTT. Residues: CASSLAQVGPDTEAFF. The full variable domain, its missing parts supplied by reference TRBV5-6 and TRBJ1-1, is DAGVTQSPTHLIKTRGQQVTLRCSPKSGHDTVSWYQQALGQGPQFIFQYYEEEERQRGNFPDRFSGHQFPNYSSELNVNALLLGDSALYLCASSLAQVGPDTEAFFGQGTRLTVV.